A single sample is the source of the 19 T cell receptor beta chains below, sequenced in a study of T cell clonotyping in hematopoietic cell transplantation. Using immunoSEQ multiplex PCR, the repertoire was profiled, and TCRdb retains in-frame clones only, with some absent. The sample carries some 8,700 clones, roughly 79% recorded once. This material consisted of peripheral blood mononuclear cells, taken 180 days after allogeneic stem cell transplant. These receptors all stem from a female patient aged 45-65 years who had an allogeneic stem cell transplant from an unrelated donor, so the T cells may come from the graft donor. Some clones in this sample may be carry-over from other donors' samples.

On this clone: This CDR3 is missing its conserved last phenylalanine or tryptophan, likely due to a read error. The chain couples TRBV30 to TRBJ1-1; the D is unclear. The length of the CDR3 is 14 residues. V was pared by 3 bases and J by 6 bases, with 17 bases between. In germline, CDR1 is GTSNPN, CDR2 SVGIG (reference sequence). The CDR3 loop reads CAWSFSTHTSEAFL. The CDR3, as DNA: TGTGCCTGGAGCTTTTCGACCCACACCTCTGAAGCTTTCCTT.

This chain uses TRBV4-2 with TRBJ2-7; 9 positions agree with TRBD1. With V trimmed by 0 bases and J by 6 bases, 12 bases remained unmatched. CDR1 is LGHNA and CDR2 is YNFKEQ in the germline V gene. The CDR3 has 17 residues. The CDR3 DNA sequence: TGTGCCAGCAGCCAAGATGTGGGGACAGGGTCATTCCGCGAGCAGTACTTC. It translates to CASSQDVGTGSFREQYF.

The CDR3 coding sequence is TGCGCCAGCAGGGAGATTTTCTCTGGGGCCAACGTCCTGACTTTC. Translated, it gives CASREIFSGANVLTF. V usage is TRBV5-1 and J usage is TRBJ2-6; no clear D. V was pared by 5 bases and J by 0 bases, with 9 bases between. The CDR3 runs to 15 residues. Germline assignment: CDR1 SGHRS and CDR2 YFSETQ.

The CDR3 here is CASSEQGFYEQYF. CDR3 bases: TGTGCCAGCAGTGAACAGGGGTTCTACGAGCAGTACTTC. The V and J genes are TRBV6-1 and TRBJ2-7; D perhaps matches TRBD1 (6 bases). From germline, CDR1 is MNHNS and CDR2 SASEGT. Between the trimmed V and J ends, which lost 2 bases and 3 bases, there was a span of 8 bases. The CDR3 contains 13 residues.

The chain employs TRBV25-1 and TRBJ2-6; D is perhaps TRBD1 (5 bases). CDR1 is MGHDK and CDR2 is SYGVNS in the germline V gene. V lost 4 bases to trimming and J lost 5 bases, with 21 bases between them. This CDR3 is built from 18 residues. The CDR3 loop reads CASSAATTGQSRANVLTF. CDR3 DNA: TGTGCCAGCAGTGCGGCGACAACTGGACAAAGTCGGGCCAACGTCCTGACTTTC.

This chain links TRBV10-3 with TRBJ1-3; D is possibly TRBD1 (5 bases). The CDR3 contains 14 residues. The germline V gene has CDR1 ENHRY and CDR2 SYGVKD. Trimming took off 11 bases at V and 0 bases at J, with 14 bases between the two ends. The CDR3 DNA is TGTGCCGTCAATCCAGGGAGCTCTGGAAACACCATATATTTT. Translating it yields CAVNPGSSGNTIYF.

Turning to this clone: An end of the junction does not agree with germline; a read error may underlie this. The rearrangement links TRBV29-1 to TRBJ1-3; D uncertain. The CDR3 spans 14 residues. From germline, CDR1 is SQVTM and CDR2 ANQGSEA. The CDR3 region is CSVVVSLTGSTIYF. In DNA form, the CDR3 reads TGCAGCGTTGTCGTTTCCCTCACTGGAAGCACCATATATTTT.

The chain recombines TRBV5-6 with TRBJ2-7; possible D gene TRBD1, 5 bases. Germline V gives CDR1 SGHDT, CDR2 YYEEEE. This CDR3 contains 13 residues. V gave up 2 bases and J gave up 7 bases, with 13 bases separating them. This CDR3 reads CASSFVGVEEQYF. The CDR3 DNA sequence: TGTGCCAGCAGCTTCGTAGGGGTGGAAGAGCAGTACTTC.

The V call is TRBV19, the J call TRBJ1-2; no reliable D call. The CDR3 has 15 amino acids. In germline, CDR1 is LNHDA, CDR2 SQIVND (reference sequence). The V gene lost 5 bases and the J gene lost 8 bases, with 21 bases spanning the gap. The CDR3 region is CASSRKSQLIEGYTF. CDR3 nucleotide sequence: TGTGCCAGTAGTCGGAAGTCCCAACTGATTGAGGGCTACACCTTC.

This chain joins TRBV2 and TRBJ1-2; 8 bases match TRBD1. The germline V gene has CDR1 SNHLY and CDR2 FYNNEI. This CDR3 is 16 amino acids long. The V and J ends lost 1 base and 10 bases, in that order; junction bases with no gene match: 14. The CDR3 DNA reads TGTGCCAGCAGTGAAGGGACAGGGAGCGGGAGAAGCCTCTACACCTTC. The encoded protein is CASSEGTGSGRSLYTF.

With regard to this clone: Different DNA sequences within this sample yield the same CDR3. The chain has TRBV25-1 and TRBJ1-5, with D hard to call. Deletions cut 1 base from V and 2 bases from J, with 6 bases between. Germline-derived CDR1 and CDR2 are MGHDK and SYGVNS. CDR3 length: 14 amino acids. The CDR3 is CASSESLGNQPQHF. The CDR3, as DNA: TGTGCCAGCAGTGAATCCCTCGGCAATCAGCCCCAGCATTTT.

The genes are TRBV4-2 and TRBJ1-6, with unresolved D. Per germline, CDR1 LGHNA and CDR2 YNFKEQ. The CDR3 has 12 amino acids. V lost 1 base, J lost 7 bases, and 2 bases lay in between. CDR3 coding DNA: TGTGCCAGCAGCCAAGTCAATTCACCCCTCCACTTT. Amino acids: CASSQVNSPLHF.

This clone was counted a single time. J is TRBJ1-1 and V is TRBV19, with 7 bases fitting TRBD1. The CDR3 runs 12 residues. Unmatched junction bases numbered 3, after V lost 6 bases and J lost 5 bases. Germline V gives CDR1 LNHDA, CDR2 SQIVND (reference sequence). The CDR3 nucleotides read TGTGCCAGTAGACAGGGGTGGACTGAAGCTTTCTTT. Amino acids: CASRQGWTEAFF.

The V and J genes are TRBV14 and TRBJ1-4, with D possibly matching TRBD1 (6 bases). The CDR3 loop spans 16 amino acids. Germline V gene lookup returns CDR1 SGHDN and CDR2 FVKESK. Trimming stripped 0 bases from V and 3 bases from J, with 11 bases between. As DNA, the CDR3 is TGTGCCAGCAGCCAAGACGCGGACAGTTCTAATGAAAAACTGTTTTTT. As protein: CASSQDADSSNEKLFF.

This chain connects TRBV19 to TRBJ2-7; tentative D call: TRBD2 (6 bases). The CDR3 is 12 residues long. The ends were cut back, 4 bases at V and 2 bases at J, with 6 bases in the middle. The germline gives CDR1 LNHDA, CDR2 SQIVND (reference sequence). This CDR3 reads CASSSGTYEQYF. CDR3 sequence (DNA): TGTGCCAGTAGTAGCGGGACCTACGAGCAGTACTTC.

The gene calls are TRBV9 and TRBJ2-5; perhaps TRBD2 as D (7 bases). This CDR3 region has 15 residues. Trimming removed 0 bases from V and 5 bases from J, with 14 bases in between. CDR1 is SGDLS and CDR2 is YYNGEE in the germline V gene. In DNA form, the CDR3 reads TGTGCCAGCAGCGTAGGGCGGACAGCGGGGGAGACCCAGTACTTC. This sequence encodes CASSVGRTAGETQYF.

This sequence joins TRBV7-2 and TRBJ1-6; maybe TRBD1 (5 bases). Germline CDR1 SGHTA, CDR2 FQGNSA. Trimming took off 2 bases at V and 8 bases at J, with 13 bases between the two ends. CDR3 length equals 15 residues. The CDR3 DNA follows: TGTGCCAGCAGCTTAAGGGAGGCCAGGGATTCACCCCTCCACTTT. Translating it yields CASSLREARDSPLHF.

The chain links TRBV4-1 to TRBJ1-1; 9 bases map to TRBD1. Trimming cost V 3 bases and J 3 bases; bases outside gene matches: 14. Germline loops: CDR1 MGHRA, CDR2 YSYEKL. The CDR3 is 18 residues long. The CDR3 bases are TGCGCCAGCAGCCAGGCCACCGGGACAGGGTTTCTGGACACTGAAGCTTTCTTT. Translation: CASSQATGTGFLDTEAFF.

V and J are TRBV28 and TRBJ1-1; the D gene is possibly TRBD1 (5 bases). The length of the CDR3 is 16 residues. V lost 5 bases and J lost 0, with 16 bases in between. Germline assignment: CDR1 MDHEN and CDR2 SYDVKM. The CDR3 sequence: CASSPLWAGMNTEAFF. In DNA form, the CDR3 reads TGTGCCAGCAGTCCGCTTTGGGCAGGGATGAACACTGAAGCTTTCTTT. The full variable domain, in which reference TRBV28 and TRBJ1-1 provide the parts outside the CDR3, is DVKVTQSSRYLVKRTGEKVFLECVQDMDHENMFWYRQDPGLGLRLIYFSYDVKMKEKGDIPEGYSVSREKKERFSLILESASTNQTSMYLCASSPLWAGMNTEAFFGQGTRLTVV.